This T cell receptor beta chain was profiled in a study of T cell changes during pregnancy in multiple sclerosis. Libraries were prepared by immunoSEQ multiplex PCR; TCRdb keeps only in-frame clonotypes and omits some of them. The sample shows 36,000 or so clones, 89% of them seen only once. The sequence was obtained from a female donor with multiple sclerosis, enrolled in a pregnancy study. The sample in question was CD8+ T cells from peripheral blood mononuclear cells, obtained in the third trimester of pregnancy.

The CDR3 sequence: CASSLRGGEAFF. CDR3 nucleotides: TGCGCCAGCAGCCTTCGTGGGGGCGAAGCTTTCTTT. The chain carries TRBV4-3 and TRBJ1-1; D is possibly TRBD1 (6 bases). The germline CDR1 and CDR2 sequences are LGHNA and YSLEER. V was pared by 4 bases and J by 8 bases, with 11 bases between. The CDR3 sequence is 12 residues long.